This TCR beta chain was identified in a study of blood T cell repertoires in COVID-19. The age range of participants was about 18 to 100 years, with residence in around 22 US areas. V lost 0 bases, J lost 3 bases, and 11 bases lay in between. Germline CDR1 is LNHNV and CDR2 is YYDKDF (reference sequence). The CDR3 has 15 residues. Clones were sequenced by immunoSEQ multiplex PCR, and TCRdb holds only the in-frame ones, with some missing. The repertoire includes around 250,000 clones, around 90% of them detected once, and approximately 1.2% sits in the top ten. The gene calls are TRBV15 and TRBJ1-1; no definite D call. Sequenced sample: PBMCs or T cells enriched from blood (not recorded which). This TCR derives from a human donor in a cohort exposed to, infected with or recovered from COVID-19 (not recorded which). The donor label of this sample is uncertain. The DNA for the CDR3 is TGTGCCACCAGCAGAGATCCCAGTTTTTACACTGAAGCTTTCTTT. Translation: CATSRDPSFYTEAFF.